The clone carrying this T cell receptor beta chain was observed at least ten times. Its matching antigen is unknown. The data were taken from a study of prognosis after radiotherapy for stage I lung cancer. Study summary: Those with stage I non-small cell lung cancer who took part were enrolled between April 2018 and early 2019. The patient group included nobody who received concurrent therapy with stereotactic body radiotherapy. Study-level points and caveats: In patients with versus without metastases, TRBV and TRBJ gene usage reportedly differed.

V shed 11 bases, J shed 7 bases, and the junction held 10 bases outside the gene matches. This CDR3 contains 12 residues. From germline, CDR1 is SNHLY and CDR2 FYNNEI. Genomic DNA yielded TCR beta CDR3, amplified by two-round multiplex PCR. The authors ran first-round PCR with primers specific to each TRBV and TRBJ gene. Amplification in the second PCR round was performed with universal primers. TCRdb ran MiXCR on the multiplex PCR reads and lists one entry per CDR3 protein. The table shows about 16,000 distinct CDR3 sequences, with 30% to 40% occurring only once. This TCR was sampled from a donor aged 50 or older with non-small cell lung cancer. This chain joins TRBV2 and TRBJ1-1; 7 nucleotides align to TRBD1. Here the sequenced sample was PBMCs, taken before or after stereotactic body radiation therapy (not recorded which). This CDR3 reads CAGDRDTYEAFF. For the CDR3, the DNA is TGTGCCGGTGACAGGGACACCTATGAAGCTTTCTTT.